A selection of T cell receptor beta chains follows, all from one sample in a study of CD8+CD57+ T cells in acquired aplastic anemia. TCRdb reanalysed the reads using MiXCR and keeps one entry per CDR3 protein. The sample contains approximately 300,000 distinct CDR3 sequences, 50% to 65% of which appear only once. The source material was sorted CD4+, CD8+, or CD8+CD57+ T cells (not recorded which) from PBMCs. The receptors derive from a human donor with aplastic anemia. The CDR3 runs from the conserved cysteine through the conserved F or W. Each record gives: D gene, CDR3 length, clone size, V gene, J gene, CDR3 protein, CDR3 DNA. A D gene is named only where the DNA matches it firmly. Some rows have no size entry. The others give once, few or many, or a class for an expanded clone.

TRBD2,15,many,TRBV9,TRBJ2-1,CASSVDGTSNNEQFF,TGTGCCAGCAGCGTAGATGGGACTAGCAACAATGAGCAGTTCTTC
TRBD2,17,NA,TRBV7-2,TRBJ2-2,CASRLGLAGESTGELFF,TGTGCCAGCAGGTTGGGACTAGCGGGAGAATCCACCGGGGAGCTGTTTTTT
TRBD2,14,many,TRBV3-1,TRBJ2-5,CASSRLAGGETQYF,TGTGCCAGCAGCCGGCTAGCGGGGGGGGAGACCCAGTACTTC
NA,14,many,TRBV2,TRBJ2-3,CASIPGPTTDTQYF,TGTGCCAGCATTCCCGGGCCGACCACAGATACGCAGTATTTT
NA,18,NA,TRBV5-4,TRBJ2-7,CASSLIGQFGDPSYEQYF,TGTGCCAGCAGTTTAATTGGGCAGTTTGGGGATCCGTCCTACGAGCAGTACTTC
TRBD2,13,once,TRBV7-6,TRBJ2-1,CASTQAGGGEQFF,TGTGCCAGCACTCAAGCGGGAGGGGGTGAGCAGTTCTTC
NA,13,NA,TRBV7-9,TRBJ1-4,CASSAGWSEKLFF,TGTGCCAGCAGTGCTGGGTGGTCCGAAAAACTGTTTTTT
TRBD2,16,many,TRBV11-2,TRBJ2-7,CASSLDVAGGSYEQYF,TGTGCCAGCAGCTTAGATGTAGCGGGAGGCTCCTACGAGCAGTACTTC
NA,12,many,TRBV5-1,TRBJ1-2,CASSRAGYGYTF,TGCGCCAGCAGCAGGGCAGGCTATGGCTACACCTTC
NA,13,NA,TRBV20-1,TRBJ2-2,CSARSIRTGELFF,TGCAGTGCTAGAAGTATCAGGACCGGGGAGCTGTTTTTT
NA,14,many,TRBV10-1,TRBJ2-1,CASSVERDSNEQFF,TGCGCCAGCAGTGTGGAGCGGGACAGCAATGAGCAGTTCTTC
TRBD2,17,NA,TRBV7-2,TRBJ2-5,CASSAKLAPEPPSTQYF,TGTGCCAGCAGCGCAAAACTAGCGCCCGAACCCCCGTCGACCCAGTACTTC
NA,15,NA,TRBV19,TRBJ1-2,CASSTPPRGRYGYTF,TGTGCCAGTAGTACACCCCCTCGGGGCCGCTATGGCTACACCTTC
TRBD2,15,NA,TRBV20-1,TRBJ2-7,CSANRLAGSSYEQYF,TGCAGTGCTAACCGACTAGCGGGGAGCTCCTACGAGCAGTACTTC
NA,15,once,TRBV7-9,TRBJ2-5,CASSLRRGGAETQYF,TGTGCCAGCAGCTTACGCAGGGGGGGAGCGGAGACCCAGTACTTC
NA,13,many,TRBV19,TRBJ1-5,CASRGLGNQPQHF,TGTGCCAGTAGAGGTTTGGGCAATCAGCCCCAGCATTTT
TRBD2,15,once,TRBV19,TRBJ2-3,CASSKAGGPTDTQYF,TGTGCCAGTAGTAAAGCGGGGGGCCCTACAGATACGCAGTATTTT
TRBD2,15,few,TRBV25-1,TRBJ2-1,CASSVAGVGNNEQFF,TGTGCCAGCAGTGTAGCGGGAGTAGGGAACAATGAGCAGTTCTTC
NA,14,NA,TRBV18,TRBJ2-5,CASSKTARQETQYF,TGTGCCAGCTCAAAGACAGCGCGCCAAGAGACCCAGTACTTC
TRBD2,16,NA,TRBV12-3/TRBV12-4,TRBJ2-1,CASSLGLAGTYNEQFF,TGTGCCAGCAGTTTAGGGCTAGCGGGAACCTACAATGAGCAGTTCTTC
TRBD2,17,many,TRBV5-1,TRBJ2-6,CASSLGLAAPGANVLTF,TGCGCCAGCAGCCTGGGACTAGCGGCTCCTGGGGCCAACGTCCTGACTTTC
NA,15,NA,TRBV19,TRBJ2-5,CASSFLKGGLGTQYF,TGTGCCAGTAGTTTCCTTAAGGGGGGGTTGGGGACCCAGTACTTC
NA,12,few,TRBV7-6,TRBJ2-1,CASSLSHNEQFF,TGTGCCAGCAGCCTTAGCCACAATGAGCAGTTCTTC
NA,13,NA,TRBV6-5,TRBJ1-5,CASSYFTRQPQHF,TGTGCCAGCAGTTATTTTACAAGGCAGCCCCAGCATTTT
NA,13,NA,TRBV7-9,TRBJ2-5,CASSPLEQETQYF,TGTGCCAGCAGCCCCCTGGAGCAAGAGACCCAGTACTTC
NA,15,many,TRBV9,TRBJ1-4,CASSVGVATNEKLFF,TGTGCCAGCAGCGTTGGAGTTGCAACTAATGAAAAACTGTTTTTT
NA,12,many,TRBV6-4,TRBJ1-2,CASSDSRQSLLF,TGTGCCAGCAGTGACTCGAGACAGTCCCTCCTCTTC
TRBD2,18,NA,TRBV7-3,TRBJ2-2,CASSYSMGSGGAPGELLF,TGTGCCAGCAGTTACTCGATGGGGAGCGGGGGGGCCCCCGGGGAGCTGCTTTTT
NA,14,NA,TRBV24-1,TRBJ2-5,CASQSARGEETQYF,TGTGCCAGCCAGAGCGCCCGAGGGGAAGAGACCCAGTACTTC
NA,14,few,TRBV12-3/TRBV12-4,TRBJ1-2,CASSFGGKNYGYTF,TGTGCCAGCAGTTTCGGAGGGAAGAACTATGGCTACACCTTC
NA,16,many,TRBV5-6,TRBJ2-1,CASSLGKGFSYNEQFF,TGTGCCAGCAGCTTGGGGAAGGGCTTCTCCTACAATGAGCAGTTCTTC
TRBD2,15,many,TRBV7-9,TRBJ2-1,CASSSPSGGVNEQFF,TGTGCCAGCAGCTCCCCTAGCGGGGGGGTCAATGAGCAGTTCTTC
NA,14,once,TRBV7-2,TRBJ2-5,CASRTGQREETQYF,TGTGCCAGCAGGACGGGACAGCGGGAAGAGACCCAGTACTTC
NA,16,NA,TRBV7-2,TRBJ2-2,CASSLFSGPNTGELFF,TGTGCCAGCAGCTTATTTAGCGGCCCGAACACCGGGGAGCTGTTTTTT
TRBD1,14,NA,TRBV19,TRBJ2-6,CASSRQGGANVLTF,TGTGCCAGTAGTAGACAGGGGGGGGCCAACGTCCTGACTTTC
NA,15,many,TRBV9,TRBJ1-3,CASSSQGVSGNTIYF,TGTGCCAGCAGCTCCCAGGGCGTCTCTGGAAACACCATATATTTT
NA,15,many,TRBV7-9,TRBJ2-2,CASHRGQFGTGELFF,TGTGCCAGCCACAGAGGACAGTTCGGTACCGGGGAGCTGTTTTTT
NA,13,NA,TRBV19,TRBJ2-5,CASTPRPQETQYF,TGTGCCAGTACCCCAAGGCCTCAAGAGACCCAGTACTTC
NA,14,many,TRBV5-1,TRBJ2-2,CASSLTGNNGELFF,TGCGCCAGCAGCTTGACAGGGAATAACGGGGAGCTGTTTTTT
NA,16,NA,TRBV7-9,TRBJ2-1,CASSSPGRRSYNEQFF,TGTGCCAGCAGCTCCCCGGGACGTCGCTCCTACAATGAGCAGTTCTTC
TRBD2,16,NA,TRBV9,TRBJ2-2,CASSVSGLVLTGELFF,TGTGCCAGCAGCGTATCCGGACTAGTTTTAACCGGGGAGCTGTTTTTT
NA,14,NA,TRBV11-2,TRBJ2-7,CASSLEGTLYEQYF,TGTGCCAGCAGCTTAGAAGGAACTCTCTACGAGCAGTACTTC
NA,12,many,TRBV12-3/TRBV12-4,TRBJ2-2,CASTLLSGELFF,TGTGCCAGCACCCTACTCTCCGGGGAGCTGTTTTTT
NA,10,NA,TRBV20-1,TRBJ1-1,CGGGGTEAFF,TGCGGGGGGGGGGGTACTGAAGCTTTCTTT
TRBD2,16,many,TRBV6-5,TRBJ2-1,CASSLAGGPPYNEQFF,TGTGCCAGCAGTTTAGCGGGAGGGCCACCCTACAATGAGCAGTTCTTC
TRBD1,17,many,TRBV27,TRBJ2-5,CASRVSRNRGNWETQYF,TGTGCCAGCCGCGTATCCAGGAACAGGGGCAATTGGGAGACCCAGTACTTC
NA,15,NA,TRBV12-3/TRBV12-4,TRBJ2-5,CASSLIRDYQETQYF,TGTGCCAGCAGTTTAATCCGGGACTACCAAGAGACCCAGTACTTC